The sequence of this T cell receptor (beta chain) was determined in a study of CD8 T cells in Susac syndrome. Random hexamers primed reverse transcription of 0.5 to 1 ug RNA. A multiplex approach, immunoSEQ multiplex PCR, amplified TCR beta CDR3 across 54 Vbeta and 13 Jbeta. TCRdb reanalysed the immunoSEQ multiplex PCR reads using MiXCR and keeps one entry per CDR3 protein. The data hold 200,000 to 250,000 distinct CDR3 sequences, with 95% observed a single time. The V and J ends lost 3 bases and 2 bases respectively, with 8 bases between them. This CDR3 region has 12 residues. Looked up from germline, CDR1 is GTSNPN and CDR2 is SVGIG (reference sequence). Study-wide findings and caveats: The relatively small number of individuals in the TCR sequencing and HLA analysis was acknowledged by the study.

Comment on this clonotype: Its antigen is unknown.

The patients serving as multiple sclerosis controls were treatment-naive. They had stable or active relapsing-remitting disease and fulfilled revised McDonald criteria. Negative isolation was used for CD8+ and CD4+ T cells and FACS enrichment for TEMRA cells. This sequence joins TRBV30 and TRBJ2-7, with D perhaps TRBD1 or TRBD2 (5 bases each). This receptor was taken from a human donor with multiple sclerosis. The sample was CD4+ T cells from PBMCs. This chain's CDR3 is CAWRGRAYEQYF. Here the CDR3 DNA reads TGTGCCTGGAGGGGACGGGCCTACGAGCAGTACTTC.